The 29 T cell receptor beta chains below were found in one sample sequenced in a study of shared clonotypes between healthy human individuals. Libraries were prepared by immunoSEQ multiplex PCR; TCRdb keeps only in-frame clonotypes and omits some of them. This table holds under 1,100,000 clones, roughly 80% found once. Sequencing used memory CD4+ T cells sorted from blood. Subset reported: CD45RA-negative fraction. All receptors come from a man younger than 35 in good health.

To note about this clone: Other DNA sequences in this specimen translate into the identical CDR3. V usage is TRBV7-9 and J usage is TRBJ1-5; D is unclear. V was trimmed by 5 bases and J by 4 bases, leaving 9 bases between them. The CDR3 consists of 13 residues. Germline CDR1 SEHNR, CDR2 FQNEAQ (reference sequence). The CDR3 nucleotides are TGTGCCAGCAGCCTCGGGCAAAATCAGCCCCAGCATTTT. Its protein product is CASSLGQNQPQHF.

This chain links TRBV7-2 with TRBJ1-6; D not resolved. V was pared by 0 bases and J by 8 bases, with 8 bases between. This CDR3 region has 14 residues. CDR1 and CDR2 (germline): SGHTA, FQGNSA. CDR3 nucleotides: TGTGCCAGCAGCTTAGCGGGCGTTTATTCACCCCTCCACTTT. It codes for CASSLAGVYSPLHF.

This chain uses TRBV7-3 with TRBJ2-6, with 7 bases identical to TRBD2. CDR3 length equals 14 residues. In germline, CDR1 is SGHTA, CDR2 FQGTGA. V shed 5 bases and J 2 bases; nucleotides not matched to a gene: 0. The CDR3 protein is CASSAGAGANVLTF. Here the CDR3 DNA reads TGTGCCAGCAGCGCGGGGGCTGGGGCCAACGTCCTGACTTTC.

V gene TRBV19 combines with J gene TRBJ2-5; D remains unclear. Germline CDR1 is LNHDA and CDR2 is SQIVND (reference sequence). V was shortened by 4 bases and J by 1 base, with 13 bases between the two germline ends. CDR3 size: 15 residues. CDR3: CASSKESFLQETQYF. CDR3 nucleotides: TGTGCCAGTAGTAAGGAGTCTTTTCTCCAAGAGACCCAGTACTTC.

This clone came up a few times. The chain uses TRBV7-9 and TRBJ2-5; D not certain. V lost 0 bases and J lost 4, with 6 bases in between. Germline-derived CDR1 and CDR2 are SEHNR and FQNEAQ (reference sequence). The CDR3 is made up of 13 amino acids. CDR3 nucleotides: TGTGCCAGCAGCTTAGCCCTGGGAGAGACCCAGTACTTC. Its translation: CASSLALGETQYF.

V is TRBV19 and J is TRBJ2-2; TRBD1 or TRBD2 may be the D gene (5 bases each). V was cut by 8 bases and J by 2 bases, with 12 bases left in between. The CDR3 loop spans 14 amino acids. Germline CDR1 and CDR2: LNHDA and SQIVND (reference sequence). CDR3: CASARDDNTGELFF. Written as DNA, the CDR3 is TGTGCCAGTGCCCGGGACGACAACACCGGGGAGCTGTTTTTT.

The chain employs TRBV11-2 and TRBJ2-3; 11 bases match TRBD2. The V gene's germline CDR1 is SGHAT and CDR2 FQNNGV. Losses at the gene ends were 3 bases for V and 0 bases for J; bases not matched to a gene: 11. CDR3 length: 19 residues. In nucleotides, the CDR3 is TGTGCCAGCAGCTTCCCGGTAGCGGGGGGGACCTATAGCACAGATACGCAGTATTTT. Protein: CASSFPVAGGTYSTDTQYF.

Here the CDR3 reads CASTLGGGGTEAFF. The CDR3 nucleotides read TGTGCCAGCACATTAGGGGGCGGGGGCACTGAAGCTTTCTTT. The chain links TRBV2 to TRBJ1-1; 7 bases fit TRBD1. The J segment lost 4 bases and the V segment lost 7 bases, leaving 9 bases of the junction unmatched. Germline CDR1 is SNHLY and CDR2 is FYNNEI. The CDR3 has 14 amino acids.

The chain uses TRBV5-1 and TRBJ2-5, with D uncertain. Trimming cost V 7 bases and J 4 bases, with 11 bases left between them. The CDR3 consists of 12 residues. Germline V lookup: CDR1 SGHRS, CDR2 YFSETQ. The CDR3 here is CASSFATETQYF. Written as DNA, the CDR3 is TGCGCCAGCTCTTTCGCGACAGAGACCCAGTACTTC.

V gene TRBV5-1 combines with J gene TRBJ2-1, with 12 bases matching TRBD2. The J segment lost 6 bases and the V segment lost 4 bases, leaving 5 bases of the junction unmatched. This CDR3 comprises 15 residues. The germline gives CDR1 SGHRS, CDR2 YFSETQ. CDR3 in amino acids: CASSHGTSGFNEQFF. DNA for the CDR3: TGCGCCAGCAGCCACGGGACTAGCGGGTTCAATGAGCAGTTCTTC.

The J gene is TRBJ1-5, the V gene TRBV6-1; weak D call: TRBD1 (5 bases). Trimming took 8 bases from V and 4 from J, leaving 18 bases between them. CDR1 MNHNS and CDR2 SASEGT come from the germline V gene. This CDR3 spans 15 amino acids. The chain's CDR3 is CASRGSGIGNQPQHF. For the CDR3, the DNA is TGTGCCAGCCGAGGATCAGGGATCGGAAATCAGCCCCAGCATTTT.

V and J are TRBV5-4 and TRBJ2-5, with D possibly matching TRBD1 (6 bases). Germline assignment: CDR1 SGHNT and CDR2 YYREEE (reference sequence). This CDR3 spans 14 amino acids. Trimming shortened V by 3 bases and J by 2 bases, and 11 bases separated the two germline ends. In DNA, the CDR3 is TGTGCCAGCAGCTCAGGACAGCGACAAGAGACCCAGTACTTC. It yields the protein CASSSGQRQETQYF.

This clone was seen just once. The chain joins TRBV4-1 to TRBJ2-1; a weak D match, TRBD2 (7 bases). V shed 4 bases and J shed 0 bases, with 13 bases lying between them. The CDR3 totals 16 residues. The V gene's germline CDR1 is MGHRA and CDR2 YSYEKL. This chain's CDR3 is CASSPREGGSYNEQFF. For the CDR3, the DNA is TGCGCCAGCAGCCCAAGGGAGGGGGGCTCCTACAATGAGCAGTTCTTC.

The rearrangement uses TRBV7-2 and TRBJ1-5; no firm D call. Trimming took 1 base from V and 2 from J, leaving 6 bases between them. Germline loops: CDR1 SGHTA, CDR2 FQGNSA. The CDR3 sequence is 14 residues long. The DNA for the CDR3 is TGTGCCAGCAGCTTAGAGTCTGGCAATCAGCCCCAGCATTTT. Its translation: CASSLESGNQPQHF.

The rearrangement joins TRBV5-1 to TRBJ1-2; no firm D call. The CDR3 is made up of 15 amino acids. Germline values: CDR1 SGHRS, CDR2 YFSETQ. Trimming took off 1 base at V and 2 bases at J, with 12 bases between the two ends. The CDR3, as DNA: TGCGCCAGCAGCTTGACACCCGCCTCCAACTATGGCTACACCTTC. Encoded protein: CASSLTPASNYGYTF.

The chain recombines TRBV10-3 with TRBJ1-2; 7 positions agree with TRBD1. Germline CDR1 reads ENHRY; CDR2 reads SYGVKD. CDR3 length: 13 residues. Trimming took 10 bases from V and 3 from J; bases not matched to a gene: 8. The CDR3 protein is CATNPTGDYGYTF. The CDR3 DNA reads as TGTGCCACCAACCCCACAGGGGACTATGGCTACACCTTC.

Here the CDR3 reads CASSQGTGSEPQHF. The CDR3 nucleotides are TGTGCCAGCTCCCAAGGGACAGGGAGTGAGCCCCAGCATTTT. V gene TRBV18 combines with J gene TRBJ1-5; 9 bases fit TRBD1. Germline V lookup: CDR1 KGHSH, CDR2 LQKENI. J gave up 8 bases and V 6 bases, and 8 bases lay outside the gene matches. CDR3 length: 14 amino acids.

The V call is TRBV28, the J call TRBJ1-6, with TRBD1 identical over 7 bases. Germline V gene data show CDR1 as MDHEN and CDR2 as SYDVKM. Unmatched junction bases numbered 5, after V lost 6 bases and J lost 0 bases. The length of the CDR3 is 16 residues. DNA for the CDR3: TGTGCCAGCAGCCCACCAGGGGGCTCCTATAATTCACCCCTCCACTTT. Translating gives CASSPPGGSYNSPLHF.

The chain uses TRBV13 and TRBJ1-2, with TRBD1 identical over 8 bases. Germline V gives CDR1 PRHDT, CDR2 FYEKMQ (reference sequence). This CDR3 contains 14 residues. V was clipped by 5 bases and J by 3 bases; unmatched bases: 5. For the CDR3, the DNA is TGTGCCAGCAGCCGCGAGACAGGGGACTATGGCTACACCTTC. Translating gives CASSRETGDYGYTF.

CDR3 coding DNA: TGTGCCAGCAGCCTGGGTTTAGACAGGGGCTACGAGCAGTACTTC. Its translation is CASSLGLDRGYEQYF. The gene calls are TRBV7-2 and TRBJ2-7; 8 bases match TRBD1. Germline loops: CDR1 SGHTA, CDR2 FQGNSA. The junction had 9 bases not matched to a gene; V was cut back by 5 bases and J by 3 bases. CDR3 length equals 15 residues.

The DNA for the CDR3 is TGTGCCAGTAGTAGAGAGGGGGCTGCCAATCAGCCCCAGCATTTT. Its translation is CASSREGAANQPQHF. The chain recombines TRBV19 with TRBJ1-5; 7 bases are a match to TRBD1. CDR1 and CDR2 from the germline V gene are LNHDA and SQIVND (reference sequence). The CDR3 extends over 15 amino acids. Trimming removed 4 bases from V and 3 bases from J; junction bases left unmatched: 6. The whole variable domain, remainder taken from reference TRBV19 and TRBJ1-5, is DGGITQSPKYLFRKEGQNVTLSCEQNLNHDAMYWYRQDPGQGLRLIYYSQIVNDFQKGDIAEGYSVSREKKESFPLTVTSAQKNPTAFYLCASSREGAANQPQHFGDGTRLSIL.

The CDR3 region is CASSQAGGRETQYF. CDR3 in DNA: TGTGCCAGCAGCCAAGCGGGGGGCCGAGAGACCCAGTACTTC. The chain is built from TRBV28 and TRBJ2-5; 9 nucleotides agree with TRBD2. This CDR3 comprises 14 residues. The junction had 6 bases not matched to a gene; V was cut back by 6 bases and J by 4 bases. Germline V gene lookup returns CDR1 MDHEN and CDR2 SYDVKM.

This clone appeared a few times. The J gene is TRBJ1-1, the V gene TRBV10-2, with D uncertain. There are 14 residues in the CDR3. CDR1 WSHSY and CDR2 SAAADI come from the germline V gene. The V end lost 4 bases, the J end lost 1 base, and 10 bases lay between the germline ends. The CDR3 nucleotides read TGCGCCAGCAGTGGGTCTAATAGGAACACTGAAGCTTTCTTT. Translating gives CASSGSNRNTEAFF.

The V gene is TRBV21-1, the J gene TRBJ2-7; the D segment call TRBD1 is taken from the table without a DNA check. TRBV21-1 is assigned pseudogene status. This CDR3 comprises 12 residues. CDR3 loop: CASSKETEEQYF. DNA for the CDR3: TGTGCCAGCAGCAAAGAAACAGAGGAGCAGTACTTC.

The CDR3 protein is CAWNFRAFSGNTIYF. The CDR3 bases are TGTGCCTGGAATTTCCGGGCCTTCTCTGGAAACACCATATATTTT. The chain is built from TRBV30 and TRBJ1-3, with no clear D. The germline CDR1 and CDR2 sequences are GTSNPN and SVGIG (reference sequence). This CDR3 is 15 amino acids long. V lost 4 bases and J 0 bases, leaving 13 bases between the germline ends. Full variable domain (remainder filled in from reference TRBV30 and TRBJ1-3): SQTIHQWPATLVQPVGSPLSLECTVEGTSNPNLYWYRQAAGRGLQLLFYSVGIGQISSEVPQNLSASRPQDRQFILSSKKLLLSDSGFYLCAWNFRAFSGNTIYFGEGSWLTVV.

The CDR3 loop reads CASTGTALGQFF. The DNA of the CDR3 is TGTGCCAGCACAGGGACGGCCCTGGGGCAGTTCTTC. The chain joins TRBV28 to TRBJ2-1, with D perhaps given as TRBD1 or TRBD2 (5 bases each). The CDR3 is 12 amino acids. The V gene's germline CDR1 is MDHEN and CDR2 SYDVKM. Trimming removed 7 bases at V and 12 bases at J, with 16 bases between.

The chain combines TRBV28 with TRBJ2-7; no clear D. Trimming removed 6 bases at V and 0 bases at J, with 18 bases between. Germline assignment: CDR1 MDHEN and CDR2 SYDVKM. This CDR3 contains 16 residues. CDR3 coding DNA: TGTGCCAGCAGCCCCGCGGACGTGAGAAGCTCCTACGAGCAGTACTTC. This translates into CASSPADVRSSYEQYF. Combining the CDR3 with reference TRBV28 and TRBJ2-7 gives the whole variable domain DVKVTQSSRYLVKRTGEKVFLECVQDMDHENMFWYRQDPGLGLRLIYFSYDVKMKEKGDIPEGYSVSREKKERFSLILESASTNQTSMYLCASSPADVRSSYEQYFGPGTRLTVT.

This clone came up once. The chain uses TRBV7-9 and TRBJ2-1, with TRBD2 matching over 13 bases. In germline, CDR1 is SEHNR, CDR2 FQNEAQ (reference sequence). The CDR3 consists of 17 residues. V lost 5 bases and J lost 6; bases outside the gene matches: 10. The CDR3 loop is CASSLTSGRVPVNEQFF. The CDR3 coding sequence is TGTGCCAGCAGCCTTACTAGCGGGAGGGTTCCCGTCAATGAGCAGTTCTTC.

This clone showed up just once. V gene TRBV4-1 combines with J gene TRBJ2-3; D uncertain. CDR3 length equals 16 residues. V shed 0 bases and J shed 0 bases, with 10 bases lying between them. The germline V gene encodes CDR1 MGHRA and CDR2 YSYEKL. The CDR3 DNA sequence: TGCGCCAGCAGCCAAGATCTGCGGCGGAGCACAGATACGCAGTATTTT. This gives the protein CASSQDLRRSTDTQYF.